Presented here are 7 T cell receptor beta chains from one specimen sequenced in a study of response to subunit inactivated influenza vaccine. TCRdb processed the RT-PCR reads anew with MiXCR; each CDR3 protein has one entry. The sample includes under 750,000 distinct CDR3 sequences, about 11% of them seen just once. The input for sequencing was PBMCs from blood, taken on the day of vaccination. Every receptor here comes from a man aged 45 to 65 who received an inactivated influenza vaccine.

This clonotype was seen repeatedly, ten times or more. The chain employs TRBV6-2 or TRBV6-3 and TRBJ2-7; the match to TRBD2 covers 7 bases. CDR3 size: 14 residues. The V segment lost 4 bases and the J segment 3 bases; nucleotides outside the gene matches: 6. Germline CDR1 reads MNHEY; CDR2 reads SVGEGT. The DNA for the CDR3 is TGTGCCAGCAGTTTCCCCGGGGGGAACTACGAGCAGTACTTC. Residues: CASSFPGGNYEQYF.

With respect to this clonotype: This may be a read error, as it is one base from a much larger clone. The chain recombines TRBV4-1 with TRBJ2-1; D is uncertain. This CDR3 comprises 12 residues. CDR1 and CDR2 from the germline V gene are MGHRA and YSYEKL. The CDR3 here is CASCQEANEQFF. The CDR3 DNA sequence: TGCGCCAGCTGCCAAGAGGCCAATGAGCAGTTCTTC.

This sequence joins TRBV6-2 or TRBV6-3 and TRBJ2-5, with 9 positions matching TRBD2. V lost 5 bases, J lost 0 bases, and 7 bases stayed unmatched. This CDR3 is 16 amino acids long. CDR1 is MNHEY and CDR2 is SVGEGT in the germline V gene. The DNA of the CDR3 is TGTGCCAGCAGTGGACTTCGGACTAGCGACCAAGAGACCCAGTACTTC. Amino acids: CASSGLRTSDQETQYF.

This clonotype was counted between two and nine times. The chain uses TRBV2 and TRBJ1-5; D is ambiguous. The CDR3 sequence is 14 residues long. V was trimmed by 3 bases and J by 4 bases, leaving 10 bases between them. The germline V gene has CDR1 SNHLY and CDR2 FYNNEI. CDR3 sequence (DNA): TGTGCCAGCAGTGAGCGGGGTCGAAATCAGCCCCAGCATTTT. Translation gives CASSERGRNQPQHF.

Many counts were recorded for this clonotype. CDR3 amino acids: CASSQDATARSGNTIYF. For the CDR3, the DNA is TGCGCCAGCAGCCAAGATGCGACAGCGCGATCTGGAAACACCATATATTTT. The rearrangement uses TRBV4-1 and TRBJ1-3; possibly TRBD1 for D (5 bases). Trimming pared 0 bases from V and 1 base from J, leaving 13 bases between. Per germline, CDR1 MGHRA and CDR2 YSYEKL. The CDR3 covers 17 residues.

In its sample, this clonotype was seen many times. The chain recombines TRBV4-3 with TRBJ2-2, with 9 bases aligning to TRBD2. This CDR3 is 17 amino acids long. J lost 3 bases, V lost 1 base, and 6 bases had no gene match. Germline CDR1 is LGHNA and CDR2 is YSLEER. The CDR3 DNA sequence: TGCGCCAGCAGCCAAGGACTAGCGGCGCGATACACCGGGGAGCTGTTTTTT. As protein: CASSQGLAARYTGELFF.

The genes are TRBV18 and TRBJ2-3, with TRBD2 identical over 10 bases. V trimming: 6 bases; J trimming: 4 bases; junction bases outside the gene matches: 13. This CDR3 contains 17 residues. The germline V gene has CDR1 KGHSH and CDR2 LQKENI. CDR3 region: CASSPGRSGGVADTQYF. The CDR3 bases are TGTGCCAGCTCCCCCGGCCGAAGCGGGGGGGTGGCAGATACGCAGTATTTT. The whole variable domain, remainder taken from reference TRBV18 and TRBJ2-3, is NAGVMQNPRHLVRRRGQEARLRCSPMKGHSHVYWYRQLPEEGLKFMVYLQKENIIDESGMPKERFSAEFPKEGPSILRIQQVVRGDSAAYFCASSPGRSGGVADTQYFGPGTRLTVL.